This paragraph covers one TCR beta chain sequence. This sample is drawn from a study of blood T cell repertoires in COVID-19. Overall study: Sites in the United States, Italy and Spain provided acute and convalescent COVID-19 samples. From T cells, B-cell-depleted T cells, or PBMCs came the material, which was cDNA or gDNA.

In the original processing: Counts of nucleated cells, estimated from reference gene primer amplification, were obtained. Data came from immunoSEQ multiplex PCR; TCRdb stores just in-frame clones and leaves some out. V and J calls and clone size are as listed in that table; D and trimming were resolved from the DNA. The data contain over 50,000 clones, about nine tenths of them singletons. Deletions cut 1 base from V and 1 base from J, with 17 bases between. The germline V gene has CDR1 MNHNS and CDR2 SASEGT. The CDR3 has 18 amino acids. The rearrangement joins TRBV6-1 to TRBJ2-4, with D perhaps matching TRBD2 (6 bases). The sample taken for sequencing was peripheral blood. The receptor was derived from a man aged 45-60 years with active COVID-19. This CDR3 is CASSEVGPWAGAKNIQYF. CDR3 bases: TGTGCCAGCAGTGAAGTGGGGCCTTGGGCGGGGGCCAAAAACATTCAGTACTTC.